This T cell receptor (beta chain) was recorded in a study of T cell responses to AZD1222 COVID-19 vaccine (dated by TCRdb to about 2021). Broadly, across the study: AZD1222 recipients with second doses at about 4 weeks or about 12 weeks were pooled, because spike-specific TCR depth and breadth did not differ between schedules. A total of about 230 trial participants underwent TCR sequencing, of whom 207 received two doses of AZD1222 and 26 received two doses of the MenACWY control vaccine. Trial participants were enrolled by age into 18-55, 56-69 and 70-plus year subgroups, with about 150, 28 and 57 TCR-sequenced participants respectively. Study-level results and caveats: Participants were mostly white British and included more females than males, and it was suggested by the authors that clonal diversity may have been underestimated. In the small 56-69-year group, the increase in depth fell short of significance, most likely because of low power. No day 14 peak-response samples were available, so repertoires were characterized only after the peak T cell response. Epitopes outside the regions mutated in the B.1.351 and B.1.1.7 variants were reportedly recognized by nearly half of the unique spike-specific TCRs. After two AZD1222 doses, both the breadth and the depth of spike-specific TCRs were significantly higher than at day 0 and than in MenACWY recipients. Conclusions about previously exposed vaccinees are limited, since just a handful of AZD1222 recipients were seropositive for SARS-CoV-2 at baseline. Vaccine-associated CD4 TCRs spanned the whole spike protein, with dominant responses in regions 160-218 and 743-854.

Trimming at the junction amounts to 2 bases on V and 1 base on J, and the germline ends lie 17 bases apart. CDR1 is given as MNHEY and CDR2 as SVGEGT, both from the germline V gene. From cysteine to phenylalanine, the CDR3 is 17 amino acids long. Only CDR3 DNA remains: 51 bases, in frame from the first base. With respect to this clone: Its antigen remains unidentified. No quality values exist for individual bases; no much larger clone is one base distant.

The CDR3 regions of human TCRbeta chains were analyzed by immunosequencing. On the authors' methods: Repertoire TCRs were matched against a reference library of SARS-CoV-2-specific TCRs generated with the MIRA antigen-specificity platform. Breadth meant the fraction of unique TCRs that were SARS-CoV-2-associated, whereas depth meant the fraction of total T cells that were SARS-CoV-2-associated. Using the MIRA data, every spike-specific TCR was mapped to the spike region that the TCR reacted to and assigned to either a CD4 or a CD8 class. Log10-transformed breadth and depth values were compared by one-way ANOVA with Sidak's multiple comparisons tests. In TCRdb, the immuneACCESS table is reduced to in-frame sequences with V and J assigned. These tables do not hold every clone; where another copy was compared, an unresolved V gene accounts for under half, and the others remain unexplained. Clonal size and the V and J genes are those of that table, whereas D and trimming came from the DNA. The sample table lists 150,000 or so clones, around 90% of them with a count of one. 5% of the sample is in the top ten clones.

The time point label, read with the paper, signifies: baseline before first vaccination. Vaccinee samples were obtained from the UK trials COV001 and COV002, which included a single-blind randomized controlled phase 2/3 trial of AZD1222 (ChAdOx1 nCoV-19) in healthy adults. For TCRbeta chain sequencing, PBMC samples from trial participants were taken at day 0 and at day 28 after the second dose. This chain joins TRBV6-2 or TRBV6-3 to TRBJ1-1, with a weak D call of TRBD1 (6 bases match). This TCR was recovered from an adult in good health. This specimen consisted of peripheral blood, obtained on day 0 of AZD1222 vaccination. CDR3 loop: CASSYSPSGQTNTEAFF. Read as DNA, the sequence is TGTGCCAGCAGTTACAGCCCTTCCGGACAGACGAACACTGAAGCTTTCTTT.